This T cell receptor beta chain was identified during a study of blood T cell repertoires in COVID-19. For the study at large: COVID-19 samples, acute and convalescent, were from the United States, Italy and Spain.

All enrollees were about 18 to 89 years old and from approximately 24 US areas. Donors in Cohort 3 who had recovered were those with two negative PCRs, healthcare professional clearance, or resolution of their symptoms. Trimming shortened V by 0 bases and J by 4 bases, and 7 bases separated the two germline ends. This CDR3 is built from 13 residues. Looked up from germline, CDR1 is SQVTM and CDR2 is ANQGSEA. The method was immunoSEQ multiplex PCR; TCRdb's version includes in-frame clones alone and lacks a portion of them. Of roughly 190,000 clones listed, around four fifths are singletons. The J gene is TRBJ1-5, the V gene TRBV29-1, with D perhaps matching TRBD1 (6 bases). This clonotype originated in a middle-aged man who had recovered from COVID-19. The sample was PBMCs or T cells enriched from blood (not recorded which). The CDR3 sequence: CSVEEQGNQPQHF. As DNA, the CDR3 is TGCAGCGTTGAAGAACAGGGTAATCAGCCCCAGCATTTT. Filled out from reference TRBV29-1 and TRBJ1-5, the complete variable domain reads SAVISQKPSRDICQRGTSLTIQCQVDSQVTMMFWYRQQPGQSLTLIATANQGSEATYESGFVIDKFPISRPNLTFSTLTVSNMSPEDSSIYLCSVEEQGNQPQHFGDGTRLSIL.